Listed here are 27 T cell receptor beta chains from one sample, sequenced in a study of T-cell memory formation after mild COVID-19 (dated by TCRdb to the early 2020s). Library preparation was by 5' RACE. Instrument used: Illumina NovaSeq 6000. TCRdb passed the public sequencing reads through fastp at Q25 and MiXCR, retaining productive beta sequences. A single entry per CDR3 protein holds the most common genes and DNA from its merged rows. In all, the sample holds under 300,000 distinct CDR3 sequences, and roughly 17% of those were seen once. The top ten constitute roughly 3.6% of the sample. The sequencing input was PBMCs or a T cell subset sorted from them (not recorded which). These receptors were collected from a man between 18 and 35 years old who had mild COVID-19 (a few samples of this study predate the infection). The sample titles of this study are shuffled in the database, so cell type and time point are left out; the donor was told from shared clones.

The genes are TRBV20-1 and TRBJ1-5, with D unresolved. The CDR3 spans 13 residues. The germline gives CDR1 DFQATT, CDR2 SNEGSKA (reference sequence). V lost 6 bases and J 5 bases, leaving 14 bases between the germline ends. The CDR3 loop is CSAEPIEDQPQHF. The CDR3 region has the DNA TGCAGTGCGGAACCGATAGAGGATCAGCCCCAGCATTTT.

This clonotype was counted a few times. The chain has TRBV3-1 and TRBJ1-6; possibly TRBD1 for D (6 bases). This CDR3 contains 14 residues. Trimming shortened V by 3 bases and J by 9 bases, and 12 bases separated the two germline ends. Per the germline V gene, CDR1 is LGHDT and CDR2 is YNNKEL (reference sequence). CDR3 coding DNA: TGTGCCAGCAGCCAGGGCCCCAGGGGTTCACCCCTCCACTTT. Translation gives CASSQGPRGSPLHF. The full variable domain, rest sourced from reference TRBV3-1 and TRBJ1-6, is DTAVSQTPKYLVTQMGNDKSIKCEQNLGHDTMYWYKQDSKKFLKIMFSYNNKELIINETVPNRFSPKSPDKAHLNLHINSLELGDSAVYFCASSQGPRGSPLHFGNGTRLTVT.

This rearrangement joins TRBV7-3 to TRBJ2-3; D possibly corresponds to TRBD1 (5 bases). The germline CDR1 and CDR2 sequences are SGHTA and FQGTGA. V shed 5 bases and J shed 5 bases, with 14 bases lying between them. The CDR3 runs 14 residues. The CDR3 region is CASSRAPRGDTQYF. The CDR3 DNA follows: TGTGCCAGCAGCCGGGCACCTAGGGGAGATACGCAGTATTTT.

V and J are TRBV2 and TRBJ1-1; the D gene is possibly TRBD1 (5 bases). From germline, CDR1 is SNHLY and CDR2 FYNNEI. The CDR3 has 13 amino acids. Trimming pared 7 bases from V and 5 bases from J, leaving 14 bases between. This CDR3 reads CASNGAGLTEAFF. CDR3 coding DNA: TGTGCCAGCAACGGGGCAGGGTTAACTGAAGCTTTCTTT.

There are a few counts of this clonotype. The chain links TRBV7-2 to TRBJ2-3, with TRBD2 matching 14 bases. Germline CDR1 SGHTA, CDR2 FQGNSA. Unmatched junction bases numbered 7, after V lost 5 bases and J lost 0 bases. The CDR3 has 18 amino acids. This CDR3 reads CASSRRTSGGTSTDTQYF. The CDR3 DNA reads as TGTGCCAGCAGCCGCCGGACTAGCGGGGGGACTAGCACAGATACGCAGTATTTT.

The CDR3 nucleotides are TGTGCCAGCAGTTACTCCGCCAGGGGAGGGGACACTGAAGCTTTCTTT. Translation gives CASSYSARGGDTEAFF. The rearrangement links TRBV6-5 to TRBJ1-1; possibly TRBD1 for D (6 bases). V dropped 0 bases and J dropped 3 bases, with 14 bases sitting between them. CDR3 length: 16 amino acids. Germline lookup yields CDR1 MNHEY and CDR2 SVGAGI.

This chain uses TRBV7-6 with TRBJ1-1; TRBD1 might be the D (5 bases). The CDR3 consists of 15 residues. Per germline, CDR1 SGHVS and CDR2 FNYEAQ. The V end lost 1 base, the J end lost 4 bases, and 13 bases lay between the germline ends. The CDR3 nucleotides read TGTGCCAGCAGCTTAGTTGCTGGGGCTGGCACTGAAGCTTTCTTT. This encodes CASSLVAGAGTEAFF.

This clonotype was counted only a few times. The rearrangement uses TRBV7-9 and TRBJ2-7; no clear D. The germline V and J ends were trimmed by 1 base and 3 bases, with 7 bases remaining between them. Germline CDR1 is SEHNR and CDR2 is FQNEAQ (reference sequence). The CDR3 spans 13 residues. The CDR3 reads CASSLDAGYEQYV. The CDR3 DNA reads TGTGCCAGCAGCTTAGACGCAGGCTACGAGCAGTACGTC.

This clonotype was seen a few times. CDR3 nucleotide sequence: TGTGCCAGCACCAAAGGGCCAGGGAGAAACCAGCCCCAGCATTTT. Translating gives CASTKGPGRNQPQHF. This chain joins TRBV7-8 and TRBJ1-5, with D maybe TRBD1 (5 bases). Between the trimmed V and J ends, which lost 7 bases and 7 bases, there was a span of 20 bases. Germline values: CDR1 SGHVS, CDR2 FQNEAQ. The CDR3 covers 15 residues.

The chain uses TRBV18 and TRBJ1-5, with D possibly TRBD1 on 6 matching bases. The CDR3 spans 14 residues. V was cut by 4 bases and J by 0 bases, with 7 bases left in between. The germline gives CDR1 KGHSH, CDR2 LQKENI. The CDR3 is CASSQGDSNQPQHF. In DNA, the CDR3 is TGTGCCAGCTCACAGGGGGATAGCAATCAGCCCCAGCATTTT.

The chain links TRBV20-1 to TRBJ2-3; TRBD2 matches 7 bases. V trimming: 6 bases; J trimming: 8 bases; junction bases outside the gene matches: 8. The CDR3 contains 12 residues. Germline V lookup: CDR1 DFQATT, CDR2 SNEGSKA (reference sequence). This CDR3 is CSAPTSQGTQYF. The CDR3, as DNA: TGCAGTGCACCGACTAGCCAGGGTACGCAGTATTTT.

CDR3: CASSPVRGTGTF. The CDR3 DNA reads TGTGCCAGCAGTCCGGTTCGTGGGACGGGTACCTTC. This sequence joins TRBV5-5 and TRBJ1-2; perhaps TRBD1 as D (5 bases). The CDR3 spans 12 residues. V lost 5 bases, J lost 14 bases, and 19 bases lay in between. The germline CDR1 and CDR2 sequences are SGHKS and YYEKEE (reference sequence).

This clonotype came up many times. This chain joins TRBV7-2 and TRBJ2-3; 12 bases fit TRBD2. CDR3 length: 16 residues. CDR1 and CDR2 (germline): SGHTA, FQGNSA. V trimming: 5 bases; J trimming: 8 bases; junction bases outside the gene matches: 11. The CDR3 here is CASSNHPTSGGGTQYF. CDR3 coding DNA: TGTGCCAGCAGCAATCACCCGACTAGCGGGGGAGGTACGCAGTATTTT. Filled out from reference TRBV7-2 and TRBJ2-3, the complete variable domain reads GAGVSQSPSNKVTEKGKDVELRCDPISGHTALYWYRQSLGQGLEFLIYFQGNSAPDKSGLPSDRFSAERTGGSVSTLTIQRTQQEDSAVYLCASSNHPTSGGGTQYFGPGTRLTVL.

The rearrangement links TRBV3-1 to TRBJ1-1; a possible D gene is TRBD1 (6 bases). V was cut by 8 bases and J by 4 bases, with 11 bases left in between. CDR1 and CDR2 from the germline V gene are LGHDT and YNNKEL (reference sequence). The CDR3 length is 12 residues. The CDR3 is CASLGAGTEAFF. The CDR3 DNA is TGTGCCAGCTTGGGGGCAGGCACTGAAGCTTTCTTT. The full variable domain, its missing parts supplied by reference TRBV3-1 and TRBJ1-1, is DTAVSQTPKYLVTQMGNDKSIKCEQNLGHDTMYWYKQDSKKFLKIMFSYNNKELIINETVPNRFSPKSPDKAHLNLHINSLELGDSAVYFCASLGAGTEAFFGQGTRLTVV.

This clonotype was seen only a few times. The chain carries TRBV5-1 and TRBJ2-3; 7 bases are a match to TRBD2. This CDR3 region has 17 residues. The germline CDR1 and CDR2 sequences are SGHRS and YFSETQ. The trim removed 0 bases at V and 1 base at J, leaving 8 bases unmatched. CDR3 coding DNA: TGCGCCAGCAGCTTGGCCCGTGGGGCGGGGGGCACAGATACGCAGTATTTT. Its protein is CASSLARGAGGTDTQYF.

This clonotype was observed a few times. J is TRBJ2-2 and V is TRBV4-3; no clear D. There are 14 residues in the CDR3. Germline V gives CDR1 LGHNA, CDR2 YSLEER. V dropped 6 bases and J dropped 4 bases, with 12 bases sitting between them. This CDR3 reads CASRPEYPTGELFF. Here the CDR3 DNA reads TGCGCCAGCAGGCCAGAGTACCCCACCGGGGAGCTGTTTTTT.

On this clonotype: Because the CDR3's place on the DNA is in doubt, the DNA is left out and the CDR3 is given as listed by TCRdb. V is TRBV6-6 and J is TRBJ1-3. CDR1 is MNHNY, CDR2 SVGAGI, per germline (reference sequence). Inclusive of both ends, the CDR3 amounts to 14 amino acids. CDR3 sequence: CASILEQQGNTIYF.

This clonotype was seen more than once but under ten times. The chain carries TRBV18 and TRBJ2-3; the D is unclear. Trimming removed 3 bases from V and 6 bases from J, with 16 bases in between. This CDR3 is 15 amino acids long. Germline CDR1 reads KGHSH; CDR2 reads LQKENI. The CDR3 region has the DNA TGTGCCAGCTCACCTCCGGGCCCCACTTTGGATACGCAGTATTTT. Translating it yields CASSPPGPTLDTQYF.

V is TRBV20-1 and J is TRBJ1-6; D unclear. With 6 bases removed from V and 9 bases from J, the gap between germline ends came to 9 bases. CDR3 length equals 11 residues. CDR1 is DFQATT, CDR2 SNEGSKA, per germline (reference sequence). The CDR3 spells CSAVLGSPLHF. For the CDR3, the DNA is TGCAGTGCGGTCCTCGGTTCACCCCTCCACTTT.

This chain connects TRBV19 to TRBJ2-5; no reliable D call. Germline V gene data show CDR1 as LNHDA and CDR2 as SQIVND (reference sequence). The CDR3 extends over 12 amino acids. Trimming left V 3 bases short and J 2 bases short, with 4 bases between. As DNA, the CDR3 is TGTGCCAGTAGTATGTCTCAAGAGACCCAGTACTTC. Protein product: CASSMSQETQYF. Together with reference TRBV19 and TRBJ2-5, the CDR3 gives the full variable domain: DGGITQSPKYLFRKEGQNVTLSCEQNLNHDAMYWYRQDPGQGLRLIYYSQIVNDFQKGDIAEGYSVSREKKESFPLTVTSAQKNPTAFYLCASSMSQETQYFGPGTRLLVL.

This clonotype was seen more than once but under ten times. The chain links TRBV3-1 to TRBJ2-7; D uncertain. Trimming shortened V by 6 bases and J by 6 bases, and 15 bases separated the two germline ends. The CDR3 consists of 13 residues. Germline V lookup: CDR1 LGHDT, CDR2 YNNKEL (reference sequence). The CDR3 sequence: CASSQIREGEQYF. The CDR3, as DNA: TGTGCCAGCAGTCAAATCCGTGAAGGCGAGCAGTACTTC.

In this sample, this clonotype turned up once. The rearrangement links TRBV6-1 to TRBJ2-7; D is undetermined. CDR1 MNHNS and CDR2 SASEGT come from the germline V gene. The germline V and J ends were trimmed by 7 bases and 4 bases, with 11 bases remaining between them. This CDR3 has 12 residues. CDR3 bases: TGTGCCAGCACCGAAGGACGGTACGAGCAGTACTTC. Translated: CASTEGRYEQYF.

The chain couples TRBV7-9 to TRBJ2-7, with 7 bases aligning to TRBD1. J gave up 7 bases and V 8 bases, and 2 bases lay outside the gene matches. Per the germline V gene, CDR1 is SEHNR and CDR2 is FQNEAQ (reference sequence). The CDR3 spans 10 residues. CDR3 residues: CASLGQEQYF. The CDR3 region has the DNA TGTGCCAGCCTGGGACAGGAGCAGTACTTC.

The table lists this clonotype with a few counts. The CDR3 sequence: CAGARGTGELFF. The CDR3 bases are TGTGCCGGTGCGCGAGGTACCGGGGAGCTGTTTTTT. The V and J genes are TRBV2 and TRBJ2-2; no clear D gene. The germline V gene encodes CDR1 SNHLY and CDR2 FYNNEI. CDR3 length: 12 residues. V lost 11 bases and J lost 5, with 12 bases in between. Complete variable domain (other parts from reference TRBV2 and TRBJ2-2): EPEVTQTPSHQVTQMGQEVILRCVPISNHLYFYWYRQILGQKVEFLVSFYNNEISEKSEIFDDQFSVERPDGSNFTLKIRSTKLEDSAMYFCAGARGTGELFFGEGSRLTVL.

A few counts support this clonotype. V usage is TRBV2 and J usage is TRBJ2-2; D is unresolved. Germline V CDR1 and CDR2: SNHLY, FYNNEI. The CDR3 has 12 amino acids. Trimming pared 2 bases from V and 6 bases from J, leaving 4 bases between. CDR3 loop: CASSESAGELFF. As DNA, the CDR3 is TGTGCCAGCAGTGAATCGGCCGGGGAGCTGTTTTTT.

V is TRBV7-9 and J is TRBJ1-2; D is undetermined. V lost 6 bases to trimming and J lost 7 bases, with 15 bases between them. This CDR3 spans 13 amino acids. Germline values: CDR1 SEHNR, CDR2 FQNEAQ (reference sequence). The chain's CDR3 is CASSLDGFGGYTF. The CDR3 coding sequence is TGTGCCAGCAGTTTGGACGGCTTCGGTGGCTACACCTTC.

This clonotype has only a few counts. The rearrangement joins TRBV4-3 to TRBJ1-2, with 8 nucleotides matching TRBD1. The V and J ends lost 1 base and 4 bases, in that order; junction bases with no gene match: 5. Germline lookup yields CDR1 LGHNA and CDR2 YSLEER. The CDR3 spans 15 residues. The CDR3 sequence is CASSQVAGQGYGYTF. In DNA, the CDR3 is TGCGCCAGCAGCCAAGTCGCCGGACAGGGCTATGGCTACACCTTC.